This passage covers 5 T cell receptor beta chains from one sample sequenced in a study of shared clonotypes between healthy human individuals. Clones were sequenced by immunoSEQ multiplex PCR, and TCRdb holds only the in-frame ones, with some missing. The sample carries about 1 million clones, 75% recorded once. Source material: memory CD4+ T cells sorted from blood. Indicated subset: CD45RA-negative fraction. The origin of the receptors is a man between 18 and 35 years old in good health.

This chain links TRBV4-3 with TRBJ2-1; D might be TRBD2 (6 bases). CDR3 length equals 15 residues. Germline CDR1 is LGHNA and CDR2 is YSLEER. The germline V and J ends were trimmed by 0 bases and 3 bases, with 9 bases remaining between them. In nucleotides, the CDR3 is TGCGCCAGCAGCCAAGATGAGGGACTCTACAATGAGCAGTTCTTC. Protein sequence: CASSQDEGLYNEQFF.

V gene TRBV2 combines with J gene TRBJ1-2; 9 bases fit TRBD1. Trimming cost V 6 bases and J 0 bases; bases outside gene matches: 5. CDR1 and CDR2 from the germline V gene are SNHLY and FYNNEI. There are 15 residues in the CDR3. CDR3 coding DNA: TGTGCCAGCAGGCCCCGGGACAGGGCTAACTATGGCTACACCTTC. Residues: CASRPRDRANYGYTF. Full variable domain (outside the CDR3, taken from reference TRBV2 and TRBJ1-2): EPEVTQTPSHQVTQMGQEVILRCVPISNHLYFYWYRQILGQKVEFLVSFYNNEISEKSEIFDDQFSVERPDGSNFTLKIRSTKLEDSAMYFCASRPRDRANYGYTFGSGTRLTVV.

The chain couples TRBV7-2 to TRBJ1-1; unclear D gene. Germline CDR1 reads SGHTA; CDR2 reads FQGNSA. The V end was cut by 11 bases, the J end by 10 bases, with 23 bases between. This CDR3 has 13 amino acids. CDR3 nucleotide sequence: TGTGCCTCTACTTCGCCCGGTTCATGGGGAGCTTTCTTT. Protein sequence: CASTSPGSWGAFF.

The genes are TRBV19 and TRBJ2-5; D is unresolved. Trimming took off 4 bases at V and 4 bases at J, with 10 bases between the two ends. The CDR3 sequence is 13 residues long. Germline values: CDR1 LNHDA, CDR2 SQIVND (reference sequence). The CDR3 protein is CASSNGGRETQYF. The CDR3 DNA is TGTGCCAGTAGTAACGGCGGACGAGAGACCCAGTACTTC.

The chain employs TRBV5-1 and TRBJ1-4, with 10 positions matching TRBD1. The junction had 6 bases not matched to a gene; V was cut back by 3 bases and J by 7 bases. Germline V gives CDR1 SGHRS, CDR2 YFSETQ. CDR3 size: 15 residues. DNA of the CDR3: TGCGCCAGCAGCTGGGACAGGGGTTCGAGTGAAAAACTGTTTTTT. Translation gives CASSWDRGSSEKLFF.